A selection of T cell receptor beta chains follows, all from one sample in a study of OX40 agonist ivuxolimab in advanced cancers. The data were produced by immunoSEQ multiplex PCR, yet TCRdb's version contains in-frame clones alone and is incomplete. The sample lists 65,000 to 75,000 clones; 70% to 90% were seen once. The source material was CD4+ or CD8+ T cells sorted from blood, sampled in a trial of the OX40 agonist ivuxolimab. Receptor source: an adult with an advanced solid tumor such as melanoma, head and neck, liver or kidney cancer. Each CDR3 is given with its conserved first and last residue. D genes are given only for firm matches. Where a row states a size, it is once, few, many or the class of an expanded clone; other rows omit it.

CDR3aa,CDR3nt,v_gene,abundance,j_gene,d_gene
CASSYSGGDYEQYF,TGTGCCAGCAGTTACTCGGGGGGAGATTACGAGCAGTACTTC,TRBV6-5,-,TRBJ2-7,-
CASGLAGGSSYEQYF,TGTGCCAGTGGACTAGCGGGAGGAAGCTCCTACGAGCAGTACTTC,TRBV5-8,-,TRBJ2-7,TRBD2
CASRATANYGYTF,TGTGCCAGTAGGGCGACAGCGAACTATGGCTACACCTTC,TRBV19,-,TRBJ1-2,-
CASRLQPGSGNTIYF,TGTGCCAGCAGGTTACAACCGGGGAGTGGAAACACCATATATTTT,TRBV5-5,-,TRBJ1-3,-
CAISESRTSGYEQYF,TGTGCCATCAGTGAGTCGAGGACTAGCGGCTACGAGCAGTACTTC,TRBV10-3,-,TRBJ2-7,TRBD2
CASKAGRGETQYF,TGTGCCAGCAAGGCGGGACGAGGAGAGACCCAGTACTTC,TRBV2,-,TRBJ2-5,-
CASRPHTGGSGNTIYF,TGTGCCAGCAGACCTCACACCGGAGGCTCTGGAAACACCATATATTTT,TRBV7-2,-,TRBJ1-3,-
CASSQDRSGPYYGYTF,TGCGCCAGCAGCCAAGACAGATCCGGGCCTTATTATGGCTACACCTTC,TRBV4-3,-,TRBJ1-2,-
CASSPFGAHNEQFF,TGTGCCAGCTCACCATTTGGCGCACACAATGAGCAGTTCTTC,TRBV18,-,TRBJ2-1,-
CASSIADRRLEAFF,TGTGCCAGTAGTATCGCTGACAGAAGACTTGAAGCTTTCTTT,TRBV19,-,TRBJ1-1,-
CASSLGGIGNSPLHF,TGTGCCAGCAGCTTGGGGGGTATAGGTAATTCACCCCTCCACTTT,TRBV5-6,-,TRBJ1-6,-
CASSSTVSGNTIYF,TGTGCCAGCTCATCGACAGTCTCTGGAAACACCATATATTTT,TRBV18,-,TRBJ1-3,-
CASSGQGNTGELFF,TGTGCCAGCTCCGGCCAGGGGAACACCGGGGAGCTGTTTTTT,TRBV2,-,TRBJ2-2,-
CASSQGRLAGGIDTQYF,TGCGCCAGCAGCCAGGGACGATTAGCGGGAGGAATAGATACGCAGTATTTT,TRBV4-1,-,TRBJ2-3,TRBD2
CASSQVRQGYYGYTF,TGCGCCAGCAGCCAAGTAAGACAGGGGTACTATGGCTACACCTTC,TRBV4-3,-,TRBJ1-2,TRBD1
CASRTLAGRETQYF,TGTGCCAGCCGTACCTTAGCGGGCAGGGAGACCCAGTACTTC,TRBV27,-,TRBJ2-5,TRBD2
CASSLSGTPYNEQFF,TGTGCCAGCTCCCTGAGCGGGACTCCCTACAATGAGCAGTTCTTC,TRBV7-3,-,TRBJ2-1,TRBD2
CASSLDREDTEAFF,TGCGCCAGCAGCTTGGACAGGGAGGACACTGAAGCTTTCTTT,TRBV5-1,-,TRBJ1-1,-
CASSGDGWGGKLFF,TGTGCCAGCAGTGGTGACGGTTGGGGAGGAAAACTGTTTTTT,TRBV6-1,-,TRBJ1-4,-
CSARWGDSEFF,TGCAGTGCTCGTTGGGGGGATTCGGAGTTCTTC,TRBV20-1,-,TRBJ2-1,-
CSGGQGDYGYTF,TGCAGCGGGGGACAGGGGGACTATGGCTACACCTTC,TRBV29-1,-,TRBJ1-2,TRBD1
CASSLGQGITNEKLFF,TGCGCCAGCAGCTTGGGACAGGGGATAACTAATGAAAAACTGTTTTTT,TRBV5-1,few,TRBJ1-4,TRBD1
CASRQITEQFF,TGTGCCAGCAGACAAATCACTGAGCAGTTCTTC,TRBV11-1,-,TRBJ2-1,-
CAWSAQGGGSEAFF,TGTGCCTGGAGTGCCCAGGGGGGAGGGTCTGAAGCTTTCTTT,TRBV30,-,TRBJ1-1,TRBD1
CASSPRLLTNTGELFF,TGTGCCAGCAGCCCACGCCTCCTCACGAACACCGGGGAGCTGTTTTTT,TRBV7-2,-,TRBJ2-2,-
CASSLTASNEKLFF,TGTGCCAGTAGTTTGACAGCCAGTAATGAAAAACTGTTTTTT,TRBV19,-,TRBJ1-4,-
CASRTIAGGGTDTQYF,TGTGCCAGCAGAACTATAGCGGGAGGGGGCACAGATACGCAGTATTTT,TRBV7-2,once,TRBJ2-3,TRBD2
CASSSTPEGEQYF,TGTGCCAGCAGCTCCACGCCGGAGGGCGAGCAGTACTTC,TRBV7-2,-,TRBJ2-7,-